The 8 T cell receptor beta chains given below trace back to one sample, sequenced in a study of T cells in Graves' hyperthyroidism and ophthalmopathy. The CDR3 regions of TCR beta were amplified from RNA transcripts. A set of HTBI primers served as the primers for a first-round RT-PCR of the TCR CDR3. TCRdb reprocessed the multiplex PCR reads with MiXCR, giving one entry per CDR3 protein. Altogether 700,000 to 850,000 distinct CDR3 sequences are present, roughly a third being singletons, with the ten largest covering less than 40%. Sample: blood. These receptors were taken from a woman in her forties with Graves' hyperthyroidism.

This clonotype came up many times. CDR3 in amino acids: CASAPEEGNQPQHF. CDR3 coding DNA: TGTGCCAGCGCTCCCGAGGAAGGCAATCAGCCCCAGCATTTT. The chain is built from TRBV2 and TRBJ1-5; the D is unclear. The V end lost 8 bases, the J end lost 2 bases, and 13 bases lay between the germline ends. The CDR3 extends over 14 amino acids. The germline V gene encodes CDR1 SNHLY and CDR2 FYNNEI.

This clonotype was observed a few times. The chain links TRBV7-2 to TRBJ1-3; 9 nucleotides match TRBD1. V lost 5 bases and J lost 1; bases outside the gene matches: 6. The length of the CDR3 is 16 residues. Germline-derived CDR1 and CDR2 are SGHTA and FQGNSA. The chain's CDR3 is CASSPVDRGSGNTIYF. DNA for the CDR3: TGTGCCAGCAGCCCTGTGGACAGGGGTTCTGGAAACACCATATATTTT.

This clonotype occurred a few times. This rearrangement joins TRBV4-3 to TRBJ1-2; 9 bases are a match to TRBD1. The CDR3 length is 15 residues. V gave up 3 bases and J gave up 8 bases; unmatched junction bases: 10. Germline V gene sequence: CDR1 LGHNA, CDR2 YSLEER. CDR3 in amino acids: CASSQTGQGRGGYTF. The CDR3 bases are TGCGCCAGCAGCCAGACCGGACAGGGGAGGGGCGGCTACACCTTC.

This clonotype was counted many times. The chain recombines TRBV19 with TRBJ1-5; the match to TRBD1 covers 9 bases. Germline lookup yields CDR1 LNHDA and CDR2 SQIVND (reference sequence). V shed 6 bases and J 4 bases; nucleotides not matched to a gene: 4. The CDR3 is made up of 14 amino acids. This chain's CDR3 is CASRGDRANQPQHF. CDR3 bases: TGTGCCAGTAGGGGGGACAGGGCAAATCAGCCCCAGCATTTT.

V usage is TRBV7-2 and J usage is TRBJ1-4; no definite D call. V was shortened by 4 bases and J by 6 bases, with 12 bases between the two germline ends. From germline, CDR1 is SGHTA and CDR2 FQGNSA. The CDR3 runs to 14 residues. The chain's CDR3 is CASSSQERYEKLFF. Written as DNA, the CDR3 is TGTGCCAGCAGCTCCCAGGAGCGGTATGAAAAACTGTTTTTT.

This clonotype was found many times. This rearrangement joins TRBV6-1 to TRBJ1-2; D is uncertain. Germline lookup yields CDR1 MNHNS and CDR2 SASEGT. This CDR3 has 11 residues. V was shortened by 2 bases and J by 13 bases, with 11 bases between the two germline ends. This chain's CDR3 is CASSEFRETTF. The CDR3, as DNA: TGTGCCAGCAGTGAATTCAGAGAGACCACCTTC.

The J gene is TRBJ2-6, the V gene TRBV5-1; D uncertain. CDR1 and CDR2 (germline): SGHRS, YFSETQ. Deletions cut 0 bases from V and 0 bases from J, with 10 bases between. The length of the CDR3 is 17 residues. The CDR3 loop reads CASSLGPDYSGANVLTF. The DNA for the CDR3 is TGCGCCAGCAGCTTGGGACCCGATTACTCTGGGGCCAACGTCCTGACTTTC.

The sample holds many counts of this clonotype. The V and J genes are TRBV5-6 and TRBJ1-2, with no clear D. CDR3 size: 16 residues. V lost 4 bases and J lost 2, with 18 bases in between. Germline CDR1 SGHDT, CDR2 YYEEEE. CDR3 nucleotides: TGTGCCAGCAGCAGGGCAGGCGGGCAGTCCAACTATGGCTACACCTTC. Protein: CASSRAGGQSNYGYTF.